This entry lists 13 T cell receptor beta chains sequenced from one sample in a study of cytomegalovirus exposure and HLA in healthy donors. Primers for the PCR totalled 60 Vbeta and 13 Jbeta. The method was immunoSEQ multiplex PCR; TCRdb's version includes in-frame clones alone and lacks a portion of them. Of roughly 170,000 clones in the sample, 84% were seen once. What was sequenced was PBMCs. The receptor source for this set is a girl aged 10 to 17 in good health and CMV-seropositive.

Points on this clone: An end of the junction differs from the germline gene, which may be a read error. CDR3 sequence reads: CASSLVLAGGRSSYNEQFF. DNA for the CDR3: TGTGCCAGCAGCTTGGTGCTAGCGGGGGGTAGGAGCTCCTACAATGAGCAGTTCTTC. The rearrangement links TRBV5-1 to TRBJ2-1; 11 bases map to TRBD2. The CDR3 is made up of 19 amino acids. CDR1 and CDR2 (germline): SGHRS, YFSETQ.

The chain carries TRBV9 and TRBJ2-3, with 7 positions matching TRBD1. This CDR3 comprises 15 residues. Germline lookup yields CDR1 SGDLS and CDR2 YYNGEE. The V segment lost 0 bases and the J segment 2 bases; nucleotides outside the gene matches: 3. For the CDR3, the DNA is TGTGCCAGCAGCGTAGGGGGACAGCCCACAGATACGCAGTATTTT. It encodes CASSVGGQPTDTQYF.

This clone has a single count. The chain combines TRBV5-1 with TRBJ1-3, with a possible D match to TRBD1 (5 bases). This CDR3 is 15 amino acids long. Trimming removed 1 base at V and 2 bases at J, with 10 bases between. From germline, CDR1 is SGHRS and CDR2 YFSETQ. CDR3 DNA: TGCGCCAGCAGCTTGTCCTCAGGGACTGGAAACACCATATATTTT. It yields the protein CASSLSSGTGNTIYF.

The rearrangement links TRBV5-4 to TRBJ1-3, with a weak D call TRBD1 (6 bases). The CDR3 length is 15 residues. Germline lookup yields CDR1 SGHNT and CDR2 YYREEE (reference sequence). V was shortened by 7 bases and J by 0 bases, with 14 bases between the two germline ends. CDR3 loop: CASSIDRSSGNTIYF. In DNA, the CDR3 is TGTGCCAGCTCGATTGACAGGAGCTCTGGAAACACCATATATTTT.

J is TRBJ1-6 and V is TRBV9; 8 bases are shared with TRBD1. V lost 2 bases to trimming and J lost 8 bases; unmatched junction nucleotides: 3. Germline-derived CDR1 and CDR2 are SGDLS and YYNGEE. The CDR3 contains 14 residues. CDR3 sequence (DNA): TGTGCCAGCAGCGTGGACAGGGCCCATTCACCCCTCCACTTT. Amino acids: CASSVDRAHSPLHF.

CDR3 residues: CASSLGVTGSLNEQFF. As DNA, the CDR3 is TGCGCCAGCAGCTTGGGGGTGACAGGGAGCCTGAATGAGCAGTTCTTC. The V call is TRBV5-1, the J call TRBJ2-1, with 7 bases aligning to TRBD1. V shed 0 bases and J 7 bases; nucleotides not matched to a gene: 10. The CDR3 contains 16 residues. Germline V gives CDR1 SGHRS, CDR2 YFSETQ. Combining the CDR3 with reference TRBV5-1 and TRBJ2-1 gives the whole variable domain KAGVTQTPRYLIKTRGQQVTLSCSPISGHRSVSWYQQTPGQGLQFLFEYFSETQRNKGNFPGRFSGRQFSNSRSEMNVSTLELGDSALYLCASSLGVTGSLNEQFFGPGTRLTVL.

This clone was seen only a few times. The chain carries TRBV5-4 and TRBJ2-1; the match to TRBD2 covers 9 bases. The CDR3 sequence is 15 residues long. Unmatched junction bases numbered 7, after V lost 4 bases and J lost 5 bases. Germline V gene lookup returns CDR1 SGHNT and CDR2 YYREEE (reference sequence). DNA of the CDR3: TGTGCCAGCAGCGAGGGGACTAGCAGGAACAATGAGCAGTTCTTC. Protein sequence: CASSEGTSRNNEQFF.

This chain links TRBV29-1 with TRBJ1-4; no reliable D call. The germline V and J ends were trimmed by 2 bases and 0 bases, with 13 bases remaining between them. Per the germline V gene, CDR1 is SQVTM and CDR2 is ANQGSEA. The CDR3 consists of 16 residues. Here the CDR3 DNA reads TGCAGCGTTGAAAAAGTACGGGATGCAACTAATGAAAAACTGTTTTTT. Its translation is CSVEKVRDATNEKLFF.

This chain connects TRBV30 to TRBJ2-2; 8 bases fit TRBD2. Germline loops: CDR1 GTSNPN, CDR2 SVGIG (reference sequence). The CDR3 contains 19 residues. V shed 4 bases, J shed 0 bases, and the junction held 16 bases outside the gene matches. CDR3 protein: CAWKVGPGGLAANTGELFF. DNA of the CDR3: TGTGCCTGGAAGGTAGGGCCCGGCGGACTAGCAGCGAACACCGGGGAGCTGTTTTTT. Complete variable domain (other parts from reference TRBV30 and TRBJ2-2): SQTIHQWPATLVQPVGSPLSLECTVEGTSNPNLYWYRQAAGRGLQLLFYSVGIGQISSEVPQNLSASRPQDRQFILSSKKLLLSDSGFYLCAWKVGPGGLAANTGELFFGEGSRLTVL.

The CDR3 bases are TGTGCCACCAGCAGAGATAAGGGGTGGCCCTACAATGAGCAGTTCTTC. It translates to CATSRDKGWPYNEQFF. This sequence joins TRBV15 and TRBJ2-1, with D tentatively TRBD1 (5 bases). Trimming removed 0 bases at V and 2 bases at J, with 11 bases between. The germline gives CDR1 LNHNV, CDR2 YYDKDF (reference sequence). The CDR3 runs 16 residues.

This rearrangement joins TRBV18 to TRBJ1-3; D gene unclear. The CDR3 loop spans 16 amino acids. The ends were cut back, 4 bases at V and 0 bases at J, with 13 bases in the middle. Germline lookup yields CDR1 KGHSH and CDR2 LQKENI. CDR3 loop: CASSQSPPSSGNTIYF. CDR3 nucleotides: TGTGCCAGCTCACAATCTCCTCCGAGCTCTGGAAACACCATATATTTT.

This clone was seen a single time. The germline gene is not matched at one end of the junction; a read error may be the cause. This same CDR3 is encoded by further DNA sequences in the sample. CDR3 sequence: CASSLEDRGLTEAFF. As DNA, the CDR3 is TGTGCCAGCAGCTTGGAGGACAGGGGACTGACTGAAGCTTTCTTC. The V gene is TRBV5-6, the J gene TRBJ1-1; 9 nucleotides align to TRBD1. The germline V gene has CDR1 SGHDT and CDR2 YYEEEE. This CDR3 comprises 15 residues.

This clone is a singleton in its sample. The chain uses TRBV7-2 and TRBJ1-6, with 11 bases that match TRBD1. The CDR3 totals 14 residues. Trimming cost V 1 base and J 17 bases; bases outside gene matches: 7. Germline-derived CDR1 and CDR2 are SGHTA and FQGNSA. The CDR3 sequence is CASSLGTGGLTVHF. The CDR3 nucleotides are TGTGCCAGCAGCTTAGGGACAGGGGGCTTAACAGTCCACTTT.